This TCR beta chain was sequenced in a study of identical twins. Among all donors, each was a healthy Caucasian. TCRdb re-derived calls from the 5' RACE reads in MiXCR, one entry per CDR3 protein. The sample shows 650,000 to 800,000 distinct CDR3 sequences, more than 6.5% of them seen only once. The sample holds one count of this clonotype. Its antigen is currently unknown. The V gene end was trimmed by 2 bases and the J gene end by 8 bases; junction bases not matched to a gene: 12. Germline CDR1 is SGHRS and CDR2 is YFSETQ. This CDR3 spans 15 amino acids. Study-wide results and limits: Models came in too low on out-of-frame TCR alpha sharing in monozygotic twins. The same donors were not followed; conclusions instead depended on cross-sectional statistical analysis.

In addition, the sample was reused for a study of yellow fever vaccine responses in identical twins.

Specimen: PBMCs. J is TRBJ1-1 and V is TRBV5-1, with TRBD1 identical over 7 bases. The origin of this receptor is a woman between 18 and 30 years old in good health. CDR3: CASSLTRQGAKEAFF. The DNA of the CDR3 is TGCGCCAGCAGCTTAACGAGACAGGGAGCGAAAGAAGCTTTCTTT.